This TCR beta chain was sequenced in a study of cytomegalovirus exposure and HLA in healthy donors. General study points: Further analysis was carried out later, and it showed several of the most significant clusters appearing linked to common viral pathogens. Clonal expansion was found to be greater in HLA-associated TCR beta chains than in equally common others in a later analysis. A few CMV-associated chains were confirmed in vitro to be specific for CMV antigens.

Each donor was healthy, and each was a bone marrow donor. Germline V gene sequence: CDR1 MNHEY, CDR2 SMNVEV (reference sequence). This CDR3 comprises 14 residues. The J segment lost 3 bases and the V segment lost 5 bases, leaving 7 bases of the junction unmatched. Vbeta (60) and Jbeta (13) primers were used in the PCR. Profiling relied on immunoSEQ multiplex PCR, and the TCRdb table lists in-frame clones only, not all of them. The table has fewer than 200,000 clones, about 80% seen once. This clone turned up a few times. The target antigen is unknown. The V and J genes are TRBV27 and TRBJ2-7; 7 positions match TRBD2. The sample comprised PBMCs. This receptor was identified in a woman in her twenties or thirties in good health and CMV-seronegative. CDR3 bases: TGTGCCAGCAGTCCAACTAGCGATATCTACGAGCAGTACTTC. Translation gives CASSPTSDIYEQYF.